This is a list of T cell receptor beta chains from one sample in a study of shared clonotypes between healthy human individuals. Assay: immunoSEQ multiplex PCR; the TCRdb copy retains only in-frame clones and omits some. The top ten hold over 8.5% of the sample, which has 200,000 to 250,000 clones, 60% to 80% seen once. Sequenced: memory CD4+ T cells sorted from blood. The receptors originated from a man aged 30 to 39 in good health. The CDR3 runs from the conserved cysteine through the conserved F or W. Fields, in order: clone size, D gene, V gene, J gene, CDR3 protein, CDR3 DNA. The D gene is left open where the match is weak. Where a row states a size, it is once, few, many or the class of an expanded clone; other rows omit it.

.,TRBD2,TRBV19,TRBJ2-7,CASSREGSEQYF,TGTGCCAGTAGTCGGGAGGGTAGTGAGCAGTACTTC
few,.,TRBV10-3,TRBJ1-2,CAISPSVAGYTF,TGTGCCATCAGTCCCTCCGTGGCTGGCTACACCTTC
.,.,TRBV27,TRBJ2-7,CASSFGPGTLAYEQYF,TGTGCCAGCAGTTTCGGGCCCGGGACGCTAGCCTACGAGCAGTACTTC
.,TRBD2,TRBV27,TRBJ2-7,CASSPRAGGGYEQYF,TGTGCCAGCAGTCCCAGGGCGGGAGGGGGGTATGAGCAGTACTTC
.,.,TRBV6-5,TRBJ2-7,CASSAGWVIYEQYF,TGTGCCAGCAGTGCAGGGTGGGTAATTTACGAGCAGTACTTC
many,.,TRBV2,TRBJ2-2,CASSRESGELFF,TGTGCCAGCAGCCGAGAATCCGGGGAGCTGTTTTTT
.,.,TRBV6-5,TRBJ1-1,CASSYSPVGGGTEAFF,TGTGCCAGCAGTTACTCCCCGGTTGGGGGAGGGACTGAAGCTTTCTTT
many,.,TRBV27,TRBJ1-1,CASSLRLRADTEAFF,TGTGCCAGCAGTTTACGTTTAAGGGCAGACACTGAAGCTTTCTTT
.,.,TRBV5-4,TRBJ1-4,CASSLGASEKLFF,TGTGCCAGCAGCTTGGGGGCCAGTGAAAAACTGTTTTTT
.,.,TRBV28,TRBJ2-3,CASNLLGGAHTDTQYF,TGTGCCAGCAACCTCCTAGGGGGGGCCCACACAGATACGCAGTATTTT
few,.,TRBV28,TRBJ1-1,CASSLYAEAFF,TGTGCCAGCAGCCTATATGCTGAAGCTTTCTTT
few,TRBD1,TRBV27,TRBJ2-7,CASSPPPWTGSKGEQYF,TGTGCCAGCAGCCCCCCGCCCTGGACAGGGTCTAAGGGCGAGCAGTACTTC
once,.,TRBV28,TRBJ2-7,CASTRSYEQYF,TGTGCCAGCACGCGGTCGTACGAGCAGTACTTC
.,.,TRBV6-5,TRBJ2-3,CASRHRTDTQYF,TGTGCCAGCCGACACCGCACAGATACGCAGTATTTT
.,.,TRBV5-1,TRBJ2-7,CASSFSGYEQYF,TGCGCCAGCAGCTTTTCTGGCTACGAGCAGTACTTC
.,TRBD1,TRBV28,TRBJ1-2,CASSYQDRVLYGYTF,TGTGCCAGCAGTTATCAGGACAGGGTCCTATATGGCTACACCTTC
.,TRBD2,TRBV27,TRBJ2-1,CASSPLAGGYNEQFF,TGTGCCAGCAGTCCCCTAGCGGGAGGATACAATGAGCAGTTCTTC
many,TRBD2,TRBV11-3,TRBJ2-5,CASSLDGTSGATQYF,TGTGCCAGCAGCTTAGACGGGACTAGCGGGGCAACCCAGTACTTC
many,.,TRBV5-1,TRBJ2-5,CASSRTDGPETQYF,TGCGCCAGCAGCCGGACGGATGGGCCAGAGACCCAGTACTTC
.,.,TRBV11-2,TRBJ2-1,CASSLRYYNEQFF,TGTGCCAGCAGCTTAAGATATTACAATGAGCAGTTCTTC
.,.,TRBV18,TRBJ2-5,CASSPPSRWRLQETQYF,TGTGCCAGCTCACCACCGTCCAGGTGGAGACTCCAAGAGACCCAGTACTTC
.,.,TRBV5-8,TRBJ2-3,CASSLQGTDTQYF,TGTGCCAGCAGCTTACAAGGCACAGATACGCAGTATTTT
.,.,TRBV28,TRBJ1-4,CASRGANEKLFF,TGTGCCAGCAGAGGGGCTAATGAAAAACTGTTTTTT
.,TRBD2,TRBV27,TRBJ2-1,CASSPGTSPYNEQFF,TGTGCCAGCAGCCCCGGGACTAGCCCGTACAATGAGCAGTTCTTC
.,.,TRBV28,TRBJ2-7,CASTISSVYEQYF,TGTGCCAGCACAATATCTAGCGTCTACGAGCAGTACTTC
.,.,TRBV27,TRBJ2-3,CASSRSVSSTDTQYF,TGTGCCAGCAGTCGGTCAGTATCTAGCACAGATACGCAGTATTTT
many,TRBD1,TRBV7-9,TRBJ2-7,CASSLGGQGVYEQYF,TGTGCCAGCAGTCTCGGGGGACAGGGGGTTTACGAGCAGTACTTC
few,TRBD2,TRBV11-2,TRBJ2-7,CASSRGTSGRSEQYF,TGTGCCAGCAGCCGCGGGACTAGCGGGAGAAGCGAGCAGTACTTC
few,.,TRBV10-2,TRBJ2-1,CASSGGGAQQFF,TGCGCCAGCAGTGGGGGTGGGGCCCAGCAGTTCTTC
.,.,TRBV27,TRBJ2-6,CASSYGFSGANVLTF,TGTGCCAGCAGTTACGGGTTCTCTGGGGCCAACGTCCTGACTTTC
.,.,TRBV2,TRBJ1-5,CASKREMGNQPQHF,TGTGCCAGCAAGAGGGAGATGGGCAATCAGCCCCAGCATTTT
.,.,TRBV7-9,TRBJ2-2,CASSLSVGELFF,TGTGCCAGCAGCTTATCGGTCGGGGAGCTGTTTTTT
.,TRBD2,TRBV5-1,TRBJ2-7,CASTRQAGTSGNSYEQYF,TGCGCCAGCACCCGACAGGCTGGGACTAGCGGGAACTCCTACGAGCAGTACTTC
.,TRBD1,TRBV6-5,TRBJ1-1,CASRARQGYSTEAFF,TGTGCCAGCAGGGCTCGACAGGGCTATTCCACTGAAGCTTTCTTT
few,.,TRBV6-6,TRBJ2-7,CASSYSRGWYEQYF,TGTGCCAGCAGTTACTCGAGAGGATGGTACGAGCAGTACTTC
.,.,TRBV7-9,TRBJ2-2,CASRFTANTGELFF,TGTGCCAGCAGATTCACAGCGAACACCGGGGAGCTGTTTTTT
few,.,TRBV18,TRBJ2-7,CASSPRRAYEQYF,TGTGCCAGCTCACCGCGGAGGGCCTACGAGCAGTACTTC
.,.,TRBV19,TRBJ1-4,CASKLGGTGEKLFF,TGTGCCAGTAAACTCGGAGGGACGGGCGAAAAACTGTTTTTT
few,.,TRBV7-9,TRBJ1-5,CASSLGGGSRLTNQPQHF,TGTGCCAGCAGCTTAGGCGGAGGGTCCCGATTGACAAATCAGCCCCAGCATTTT
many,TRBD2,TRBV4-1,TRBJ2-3,CASSQERGLAGILTDTQYF,TGCGCCAGCAGCCAAGAGAGGGGACTAGCGGGAATCCTCACAGATACGCAGTATTTT
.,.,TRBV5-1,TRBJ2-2,CASSLGSYTGELFF,TGCGCCAGCAGCTTGGGATCATACACCGGGGAGCTGTTTTTT